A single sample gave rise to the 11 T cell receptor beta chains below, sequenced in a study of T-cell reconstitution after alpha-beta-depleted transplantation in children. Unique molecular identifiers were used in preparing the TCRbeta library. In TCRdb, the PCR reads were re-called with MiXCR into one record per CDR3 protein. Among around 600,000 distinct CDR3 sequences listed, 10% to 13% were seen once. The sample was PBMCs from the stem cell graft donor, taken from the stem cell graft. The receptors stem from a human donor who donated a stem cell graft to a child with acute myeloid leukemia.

The CDR3 region is CASSATPFYEQYF. The CDR3 nucleotides are TGTGCCAGTAGTGCGACACCCTTCTACGAGCAGTACTTC. This chain joins TRBV19 and TRBJ2-7; D gene unclear. Trimming removed 5 bases from V and 3 bases from J, with 11 bases in between. The CDR3 length is 13 residues. Germline V lookup: CDR1 LNHDA, CDR2 SQIVND (reference sequence).

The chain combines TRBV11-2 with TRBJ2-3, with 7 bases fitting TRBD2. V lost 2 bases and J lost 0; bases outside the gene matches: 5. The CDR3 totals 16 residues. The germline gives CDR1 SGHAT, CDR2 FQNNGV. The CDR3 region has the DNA TGTGCCAGCAGCTTATCAGGCGGGAGTAGCACAGATACGCAGTATTTT. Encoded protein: CASSLSGGSSTDTQYF.

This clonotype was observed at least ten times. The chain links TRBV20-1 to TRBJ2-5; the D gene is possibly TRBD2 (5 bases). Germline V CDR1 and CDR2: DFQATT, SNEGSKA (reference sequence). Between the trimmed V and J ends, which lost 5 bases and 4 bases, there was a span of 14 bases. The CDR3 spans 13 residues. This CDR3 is CSADLRTGETQYF. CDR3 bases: TGCAGTGCTGACCTCAGGACTGGAGAGACCCAGTACTTC.

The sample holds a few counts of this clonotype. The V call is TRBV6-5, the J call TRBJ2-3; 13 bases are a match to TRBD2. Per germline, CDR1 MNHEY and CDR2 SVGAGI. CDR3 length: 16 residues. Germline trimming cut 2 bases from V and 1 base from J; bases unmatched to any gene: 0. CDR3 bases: TGTGCCAGCAGTTACGGGACTAGCGGGGGCACAGATACGCAGTATTTT. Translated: CASSYGTSGGTDTQYF.

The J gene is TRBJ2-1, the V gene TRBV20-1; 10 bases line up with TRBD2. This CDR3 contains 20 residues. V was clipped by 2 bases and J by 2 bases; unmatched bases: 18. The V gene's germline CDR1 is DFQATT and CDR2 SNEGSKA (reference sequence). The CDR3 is CSARLLVLTSGKNPYNEQFF. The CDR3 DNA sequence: TGCAGTGCTAGACTTTTGGTCCTAACTAGCGGGAAAAACCCCTACAATGAGCAGTTCTTC.

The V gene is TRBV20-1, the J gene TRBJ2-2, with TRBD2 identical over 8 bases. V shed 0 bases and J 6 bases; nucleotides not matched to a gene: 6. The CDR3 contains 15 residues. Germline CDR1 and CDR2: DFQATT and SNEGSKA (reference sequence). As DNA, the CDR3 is TGCAGTGCTAGAGATCGCCGGGAGGGATCCGGGGAGCTGTTTTTT. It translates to CSARDRREGSGELFF.

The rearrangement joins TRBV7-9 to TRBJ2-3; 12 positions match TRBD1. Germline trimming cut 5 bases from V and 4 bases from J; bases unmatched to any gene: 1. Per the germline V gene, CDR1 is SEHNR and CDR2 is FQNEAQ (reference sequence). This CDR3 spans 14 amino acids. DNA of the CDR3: TGTGCCAGCAGCGGGACAGGGGGCTCAGATACGCAGTATTTT. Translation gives CASSGTGGSDTQYF.

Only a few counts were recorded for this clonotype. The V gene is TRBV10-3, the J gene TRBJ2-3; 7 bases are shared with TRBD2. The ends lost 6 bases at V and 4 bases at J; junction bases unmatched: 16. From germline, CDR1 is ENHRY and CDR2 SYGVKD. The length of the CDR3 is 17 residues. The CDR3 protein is CAISSSGGSVGADTQYF. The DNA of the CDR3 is TGTGCCATCAGCTCTTCGGGCGGGAGTGTTGGAGCAGATACGCAGTATTTT.

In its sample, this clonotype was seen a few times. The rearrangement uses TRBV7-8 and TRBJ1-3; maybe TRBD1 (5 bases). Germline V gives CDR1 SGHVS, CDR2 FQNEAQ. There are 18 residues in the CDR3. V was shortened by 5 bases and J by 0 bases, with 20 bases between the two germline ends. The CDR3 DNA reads TGTGCCAGCAGCCCTGGGTGGGGGACGGCCGCCTCTGGAAACACCATATATTTT. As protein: CASSPGWGTAASGNTIYF.

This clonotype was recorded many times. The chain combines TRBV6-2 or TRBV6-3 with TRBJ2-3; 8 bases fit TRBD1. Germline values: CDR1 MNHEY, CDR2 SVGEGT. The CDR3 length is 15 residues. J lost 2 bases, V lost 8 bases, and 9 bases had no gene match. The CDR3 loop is CASDLDRANTDTQYF. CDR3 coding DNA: TGTGCCAGCGACCTGGACAGGGCGAACACAGATACGCAGTATTTT.

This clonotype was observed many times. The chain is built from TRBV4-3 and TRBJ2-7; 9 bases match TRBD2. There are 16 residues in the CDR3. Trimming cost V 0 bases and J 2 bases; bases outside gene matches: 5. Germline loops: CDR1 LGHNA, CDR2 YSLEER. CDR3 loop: CASSQDRAGGPYEQYF. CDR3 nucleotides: TGCGCCAGCAGCCAAGATAGAGCGGGAGGCCCCTACGAGCAGTACTTC.